Below are 15 T cell receptor beta chains sequenced from a single sample in a study of blood T cell repertoires in COVID-19. Profiling relied on immunoSEQ multiplex PCR, and the TCRdb table lists in-frame clones only, not all of them. The sample yields around 270,000 clones, about 85% seen once. Sequenced: peripheral blood. The receptor source for this set is a human donor with COVID-19, enrolled during active disease. The donor label of this sample is uncertain.

The chain couples TRBV19 to TRBJ1-5; D remains ambiguous. The CDR3 is 14 residues long. Trimming took 7 bases from V and 7 from J, leaving 17 bases between them. From germline, CDR1 is LNHDA and CDR2 SQIVND (reference sequence). This CDR3 is CASNQPPGVQPQHF. The CDR3 DNA reads as TGTGCCAGTAACCAACCGCCCGGGGTCCAGCCCCAGCATTTT.

The chain uses TRBV9 and TRBJ2-7, with 12 bases identical to TRBD2. After removal of 3 bases from V and 9 bases from J, the junction contained 10 bases not matched to a gene. The germline V gene has CDR1 SGDLS and CDR2 YYNGEE. The CDR3 sequence is 15 residues long. DNA for the CDR3: TGTGCCAGCAGCGCATCACTAGCGGGAGGCTCCTTGCAGTACTTC. Protein: CASSASLAGGSLQYF. Supplemented by reference TRBV9 and TRBJ2-7, the full variable domain reads DSGVTQTPKHLITATGQRVTLRCSPRSGDLSVYWYQQSLDQGLQFLIQYYNGEERAKGNILERFSAQQFPDLHSELNLSSLELGDSALYFCASSASLAGGSLQYFGPGTRLTVT.

The genes are TRBV27 and TRBJ1-1; TRBD1 matches 8 bases. Germline trimming cut 6 bases from V and 2 bases from J; bases unmatched to any gene: 14. Germline CDR1 is MNHEY and CDR2 is SMNVEV (reference sequence). The CDR3 length is 17 residues. CDR3 loop: CASSQGAGQEINTEAFF. DNA of the CDR3: TGTGCCAGCAGCCAAGGCGCGGGACAGGAGATCAACACTGAAGCTTTCTTT.

V and J are TRBV10-3 and TRBJ1-2; D may be TRBD1 (6 bases). Germline V gene data show CDR1 as ENHRY and CDR2 as SYGVKD. Deletions cut 4 bases from V and 0 bases from J, with 6 bases between. This CDR3 is built from 13 residues. The CDR3 loop reads CAISGTANYGYTF. CDR3 bases: TGTGCCATCAGTGGGACAGCTAACTATGGCTACACCTTC.

The chain joins TRBV27 to TRBJ2-1; D is ambiguous. This CDR3 spans 15 amino acids. Trimming cost V 7 bases and J 9 bases, with 22 bases left between them. Germline CDR1 MNHEY, CDR2 SMNVEV (reference sequence). The CDR3 is CASTHLVVNPGEQFF. The CDR3 DNA sequence: TGTGCCAGCACCCACCTAGTAGTTAACCCTGGTGAGCAGTTCTTC.

The chain joins TRBV29-1 to TRBJ2-1; 13 bases fit TRBD2. CDR3 length: 13 residues. Germline trimming cut 7 bases from V and 9 bases from J; bases unmatched to any gene: 6. Germline V gene lookup returns CDR1 SQVTM and CDR2 ANQGSEA. CDR3 nucleotides: TGCAGCGCTGGACTAGCGGGAGAAGGTGAGCAGTTCTTC. The encoded protein is CSAGLAGEGEQFF.

The rearrangement links TRBV2 to TRBJ1-1; tentatively, D is TRBD1 (6 bases). The V gene's germline CDR1 is SNHLY and CDR2 FYNNEI. CDR3 size: 19 residues. The V end was cut by 4 bases, the J end by 4 bases, with 28 bases between. CDR3 bases: TGTGCCAGCAGTGTCCTCCCCCCAGACAGGCCGCCCGGAGGCACTGAAGCTTTCTTT. It translates to CASSVLPPDRPPGGTEAFF.

Comments on this clone: Different DNA sequences within this sample yield the same CDR3. The V call is TRBV7-2, the J call TRBJ1-1; the D is unclear. V shed 3 bases and J shed 3 bases, with 8 bases lying between them. CDR3 length: 13 amino acids. CDR1 SGHTA and CDR2 FQGNSA come from the germline V gene. CDR3 bases: TGTGCCAGCAGCTTGACTGAGGACACTGAAGCTTTCTTT. It codes for CASSLTEDTEAFF.

The chain is built from TRBV2 and TRBJ2-2; perhaps TRBD2 as D (5 bases). Trimming took 4 bases from V and 5 from J, leaving 14 bases between them. The V gene's germline CDR1 is SNHLY and CDR2 FYNNEI. The CDR3 is 15 residues long. CDR3 region: CASSAGEGRTGELFF. In DNA form, the CDR3 reads TGTGCCAGCAGTGCCGGGGAAGGGCGAACCGGGGAGCTGTTTTTT.

The sample holds a few counts of this clone. The genes are TRBV10-3 and TRBJ1-2; the match to TRBD1 covers 8 bases. The CDR3 is made up of 13 amino acids. Germline V gene sequence: CDR1 ENHRY, CDR2 SYGVKD. Trimming took 5 bases from V and 7 from J; bases not matched to a gene: 6. DNA for the CDR3: TGTGCCATCAGTTACAGGGGGGGAAGTGGCTACACCTTC. Amino acids: CAISYRGGSGYTF.

CDR3 region: CAWSVSLYNSPLHF. The CDR3, as DNA: TGTGCCTGGAGTGTCTCCCTTTATAATTCACCCCTCCACTTT. This chain links TRBV30 with TRBJ1-6; D uncertain. The CDR3 runs to 14 residues. V was cut by 0 bases and J by 4 bases, with 7 bases left in between. The germline V gene encodes CDR1 GTSNPN and CDR2 SVGIG (reference sequence).

J is TRBJ1-4 and V is TRBV2, with 9 bases aligning to TRBD1. This CDR3 spans 14 amino acids. V lost 7 bases to trimming and J lost 8 bases; unmatched junction nucleotides: 8. Germline CDR1 SNHLY, CDR2 FYNNEI. CDR3 protein: CASTRDRAEEKLFF. The CDR3 region has the DNA TGTGCCAGCACCCGGGACAGGGCGGAAGAAAAACTGTTTTTT.

Here the CDR3 DNA reads TGTGCCAGCAGCTTACAGGTTTTTAGTACTGAAGCTTTCTTT. Translating it yields CASSLQVFSTEAFF. This chain joins TRBV7-2 and TRBJ1-1; D is undetermined. CDR1 is SGHTA and CDR2 is FQGNSA in the germline V gene. The CDR3 covers 14 residues. Trimming took off 2 bases at V and 5 bases at J, with 12 bases between the two ends.

The J gene is TRBJ2-3, the V gene TRBV21-1; the tabulated D call, TRBD1, remains unverified against the DNA. TRBV21-1 is termed a pseudogene. CDR3 length: 17 amino acids. The CDR3 region is CASSKWSRGLSTDTQYF. The DNA for the CDR3 is TGTGCCAGCAGCAAGTGGAGCAGGGGGCTTAGCACAGATACGCAGTATTTT.

This clone was seen a handful of times. The chain combines TRBV5-4 with TRBJ1-2, with 7 bases identical to TRBD1. V was clipped by 2 bases and J by 9 bases; unmatched bases: 7. The germline V gene has CDR1 SGHNT and CDR2 YYREEE (reference sequence). The CDR3 is made up of 13 amino acids. The CDR3 nucleotides read TGTGCCAGCAGCTTTGAACCGGGACAGAGCTACACCTTC. Residues: CASSFEPGQSYTF.